This T cell receptor beta chain was obtained from a study of T cells in localized non-small cell lung cancer. Study-wide points: Measurement of T cell clonality placed uninvolved adjacent lung highest, above the level in tumor. Heterogeneity remains possible because sequencing was limited to only one tumor region. Adjacent lung tissue had a median 57 of the top 100 clones found in the tumor.

Atypia-free lung next to the tumor was sampled at least 2 cm from its margin. This clone was detected a few times. The antigen is undetermined. Only in-frame clones appear in the TCRdb table, and some are missing; sequencing was by immunoSEQ multiplex PCR. The sample consists of approximately 1,200 clones, about 19% of them appearing once. This sample comprised normal lung tissue next to the tumor, obtained before any cancer treatment. This clonotype originated in a male donor at least 60 years old with stage I lung adenocarcinoma.

The CDR3 sequence: CASSVGDRGPNTEAFF. The DNA for the CDR3 is TGTGCCAGCAGCGTAGGGGACAGGGGACCGAACACTGAAGCTTTCTTT. The chain links TRBV9 to TRBJ1-1; TRBD1 matches at 10 bases. This CDR3 has 16 amino acids. With 0 bases clipped from V and 1 base from J, the junction kept 3 bases outside the gene matches. Germline CDR1 and CDR2: SGDLS and YYNGEE.